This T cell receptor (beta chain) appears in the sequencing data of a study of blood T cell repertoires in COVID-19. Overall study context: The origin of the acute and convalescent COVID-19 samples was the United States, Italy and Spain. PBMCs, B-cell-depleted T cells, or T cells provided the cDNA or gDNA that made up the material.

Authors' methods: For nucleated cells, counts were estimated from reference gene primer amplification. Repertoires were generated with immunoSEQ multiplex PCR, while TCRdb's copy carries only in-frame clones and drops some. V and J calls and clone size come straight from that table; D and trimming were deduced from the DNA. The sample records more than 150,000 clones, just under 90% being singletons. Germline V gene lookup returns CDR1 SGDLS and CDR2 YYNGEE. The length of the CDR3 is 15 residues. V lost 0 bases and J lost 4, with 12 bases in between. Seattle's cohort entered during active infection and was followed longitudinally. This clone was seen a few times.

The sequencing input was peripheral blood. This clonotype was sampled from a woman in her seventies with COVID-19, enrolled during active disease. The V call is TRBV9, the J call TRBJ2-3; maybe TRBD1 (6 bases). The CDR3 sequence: CASSVEGDSPDTQYF. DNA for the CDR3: TGTGCCAGCAGCGTAGAGGGGGATTCACCAGATACGCAGTATTTT. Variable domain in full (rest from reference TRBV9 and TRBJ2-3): DSGVTQTPKHLITATGQRVTLRCSPRSGDLSVYWYQQSLDQGLQFLIQYYNGEERAKGNILERFSAQQFPDLHSELNLSSLELGDSALYFCASSVEGDSPDTQYFGPGTRLTVL.